Given below is one T cell receptor (beta chain) in context. The antigen remains undetermined. Here immunoSEQ multiplex PCR was the method, and the copy in TCRdb shows in-frame clones only, minus some. The sample shows about 600,000 clones, around 80% of them seen only once. With unsorted samples, genomic DNA was obtained from 100 million or so PBMCs. The sample comes from a study of shared clonotypes between healthy human individuals. Study-level results: The authors expected sequencing depth to affect clonotype sharing among donors.

The CDR3 runs 17 residues. Germline CDR1 MGHRA, CDR2 YSYEKL. The V end was cut by 0 bases, the J end by 0 bases, with 12 bases between. What was sequenced was PBMCs. The receptor comes from a woman in her thirties or forties in good health. Some clones in this sample may be carry-over from other donors' samples. The chain combines TRBV4-1 with TRBJ2-1; tentatively, D is TRBD1 (6 bases). The CDR3: CASSQDPGQNSYNEQFF. The CDR3 DNA sequence: TGCGCCAGCAGCCAAGATCCGGGACAAAACTCCTACAATGAGCAGTTCTTC.